The clone carrying this T cell receptor beta chain came up many times. The data were taken from a study of T cells in Graves' hyperthyroidism and ophthalmopathy. TCR beta CDR3 regions were amplified from RNA. A first-round RT-PCR of the TCR CDR3 used the HTBI primer set. TCRdb analysed the multiplex PCR reads with MiXCR anew, one entry per CDR3 protein. The sample has approximately 640,000 distinct CDR3 sequences; roughly 15% are singletons. V was trimmed by 5 bases and J by 0 bases, leaving 17 bases between them. The germline CDR1 and CDR2 sequences are MDHEN and SYDVKM. This CDR3 contains 16 residues.

The sequence came from a young woman with Graves' hyperthyroidism. The V gene is TRBV28, the J gene TRBJ2-7; D is ambiguous. Sequencing was done on a sample of blood. The CDR3 loop is CASSHPAGSLSYEQYF. For the CDR3, the DNA is TGTGCCAGCAGTCACCCCGCTGGTAGCCTCTCCTACGAGCAGTACTTC.